Here is one T cell receptor beta chain with its context. Its antigen is currently unknown. In germline, CDR1 is DFQATT, CDR2 SNEGSKA (reference sequence). The CDR3 sequence is 11 residues long. Trimming cost V 3 bases and J 10 bases, with 12 bases left between them. The assay was immunoSEQ multiplex PCR, and TCRdb's table has in-frame clones only and misses some. The sample contains around 67,000 clones, nearly 90% of which appear only once. The sample originates from a study of graft-versus-host responses after intestinal transplantation. For the study at large: In this cohort, recipients had multivisceral, liver-intestinal, or isolated intestinal transplants.

Findings and limits, study-wide: Early post-transplant falls in HvG clones accompanied the peak levels of circulating GvH clones. Present in recipient marrow, GvH clones included some that appeared first in ileum or blood. Clonal ratios of graft-versus-host to host-versus-graft in allografts were high for patients exhibiting graft-donor T cell macrochimerism.

This receptor was obtained from a human donor who was the organ donor for an intestinal transplant. The source was unstimulated CD8+ T cells sorted from spleen or lymph node cells, collected before transplant. J is TRBJ1-1 and V is TRBV20-1; D not resolved. CDR3 protein: CSASLGRGAFF. CDR3 nucleotide sequence: TGCAGTGCTAGTCTTGGGCGGGGAGCTTTCTTT.